This T cell receptor (beta chain) was recovered during a study of shared clonotypes between healthy human individuals. Whole-study findings and limits: Naive subsets usually exceeded memory subsets in estimated richness.

Measured with immunoSEQ multiplex PCR; TCRdb has only the in-frame clones, and not every one. The sample lists around 700,000 clones, approximately 79% seen once, with 1.5% to 2% in the top ten. V dropped 4 bases and J dropped 2; count of bases not matched to a gene: 13. The CDR3 runs to 17 residues. From germline, CDR1 is GTSNPN and CDR2 SVGIG (reference sequence). Notes on this clone: Its matching antigen is unknown.

CD45RA-negative memory and CD45RA+ naive subsets were split from the CD4+ cells. What was sequenced was memory CD4+ T cells sorted from blood. Stated subset: CD45RA-negative fraction. This receptor was taken from a woman between 25 and 40 years old in good health. This chain connects TRBV30 to TRBJ2-7; 11 bases are a match to TRBD1. CDR3 protein: CAWTPKRLGQGAYEQYF. Written as DNA, the CDR3 is TGTGCCTGGACCCCAAAGCGCCTGGGACAGGGGGCCTACGAGCAGTACTTC.